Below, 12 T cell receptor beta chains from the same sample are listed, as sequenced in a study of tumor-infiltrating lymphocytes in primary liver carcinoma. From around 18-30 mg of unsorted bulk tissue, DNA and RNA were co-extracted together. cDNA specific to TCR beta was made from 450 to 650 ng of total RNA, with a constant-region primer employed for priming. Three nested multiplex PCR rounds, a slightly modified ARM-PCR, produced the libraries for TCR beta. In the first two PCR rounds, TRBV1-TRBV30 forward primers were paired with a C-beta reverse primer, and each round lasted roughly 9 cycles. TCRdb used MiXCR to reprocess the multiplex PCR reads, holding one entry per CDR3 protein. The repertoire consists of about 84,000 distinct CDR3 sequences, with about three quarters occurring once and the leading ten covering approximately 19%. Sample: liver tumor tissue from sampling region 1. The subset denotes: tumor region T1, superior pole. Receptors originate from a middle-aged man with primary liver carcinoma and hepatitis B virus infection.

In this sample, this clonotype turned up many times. The CDR3 nucleotides read TGTGCCAGCAGCCAACGGGGGGGTGAGGAGACCCAGTACTTC. Translating gives CASSQRGGEETQYF. This rearrangement joins TRBV25-1 to TRBJ2-5, with TRBD2 matching over 8 bases. This CDR3 is built from 14 residues. Germline CDR1 and CDR2: MGHDK and SYGVNS. Trimming at V came to 6 bases and at J to 5 bases, leaving 8 bases not matched to a gene.

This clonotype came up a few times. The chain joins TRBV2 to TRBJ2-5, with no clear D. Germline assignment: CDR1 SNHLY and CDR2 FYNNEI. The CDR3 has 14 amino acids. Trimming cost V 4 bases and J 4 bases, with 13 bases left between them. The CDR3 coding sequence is TGTGCCAGCAGTGCGTCACAGCTCGGAGAGACCCAGTACTTC. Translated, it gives CASSASQLGETQYF.

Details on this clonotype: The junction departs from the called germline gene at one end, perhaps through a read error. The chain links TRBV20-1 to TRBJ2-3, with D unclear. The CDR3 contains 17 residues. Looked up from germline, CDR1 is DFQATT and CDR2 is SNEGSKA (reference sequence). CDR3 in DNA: TGCAGTGCTACCAGCTTGAATTCGCCCGCAGTCACAGATAGGCAGTATTTT. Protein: CSATSLNSPAVTDRQYF.

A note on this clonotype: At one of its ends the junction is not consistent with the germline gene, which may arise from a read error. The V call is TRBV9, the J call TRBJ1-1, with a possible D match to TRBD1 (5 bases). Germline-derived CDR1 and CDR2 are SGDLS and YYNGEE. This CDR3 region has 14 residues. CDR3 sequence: CTSSVVQGGTEAFF. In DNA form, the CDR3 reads TGTACCAGCAGCGTAGTGCAGGGTGGCACTGAAGCTTTCTTT. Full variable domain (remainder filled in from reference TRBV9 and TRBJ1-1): DSGVTQTPKHLITATGQRVTLRCSPRSGDLSVYWYQQSLDQGLQFLIQYYNGEERAKGNILERFSAQQFPDLHSELNLSSLELGDSALYFCTSSVVQGGTEAFFGQGTRLTVV.

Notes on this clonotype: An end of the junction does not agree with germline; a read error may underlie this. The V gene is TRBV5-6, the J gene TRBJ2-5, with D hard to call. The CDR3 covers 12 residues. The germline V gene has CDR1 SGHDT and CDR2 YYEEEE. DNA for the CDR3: TGCGCCAGCAGCTTGGACCGAGAGACCCAGTACTTC. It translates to CASSLDRETQYF.

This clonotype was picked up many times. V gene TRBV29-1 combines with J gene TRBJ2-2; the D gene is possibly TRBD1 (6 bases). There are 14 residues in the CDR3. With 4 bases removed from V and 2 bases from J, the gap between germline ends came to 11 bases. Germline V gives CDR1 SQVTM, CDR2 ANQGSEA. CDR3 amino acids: CSVGVDSNTGELFF. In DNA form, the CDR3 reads TGCAGCGTTGGGGTGGACAGTAACACCGGGGAGCTGTTTTTT.

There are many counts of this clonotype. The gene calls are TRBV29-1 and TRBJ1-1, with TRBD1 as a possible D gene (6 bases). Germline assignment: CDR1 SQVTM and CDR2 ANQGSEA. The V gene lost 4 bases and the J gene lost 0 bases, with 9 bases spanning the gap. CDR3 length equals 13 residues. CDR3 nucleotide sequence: TGCAGCGTTGTAAGGACAGTGAACACTGAAGCTTTCTTT. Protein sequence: CSVVRTVNTEAFF.

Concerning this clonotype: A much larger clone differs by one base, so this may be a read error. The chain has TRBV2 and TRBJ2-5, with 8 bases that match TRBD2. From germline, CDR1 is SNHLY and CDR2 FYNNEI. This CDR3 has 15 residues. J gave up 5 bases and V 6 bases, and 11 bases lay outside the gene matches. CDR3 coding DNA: TGTGCCAGCAGGAACAGATCGGGAGGGAAGGAGACCCAGTACTTC. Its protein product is CASRNRSGGKETQYF.

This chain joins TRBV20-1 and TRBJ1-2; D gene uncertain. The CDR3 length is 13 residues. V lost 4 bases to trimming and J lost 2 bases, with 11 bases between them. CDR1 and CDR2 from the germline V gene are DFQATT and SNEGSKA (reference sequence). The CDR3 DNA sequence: TGCAGTGCTATAGACGGACCAAACTATGGCTACACCTTC. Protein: CSAIDGPNYGYTF.

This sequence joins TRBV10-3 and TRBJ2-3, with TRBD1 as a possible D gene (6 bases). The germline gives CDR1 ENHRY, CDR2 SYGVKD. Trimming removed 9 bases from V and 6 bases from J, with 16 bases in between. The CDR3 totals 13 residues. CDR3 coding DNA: TGTGCCATTGGTGAACAGGGCGGCGATACGCAGTATTTT. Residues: CAIGEQGGDTQYF.

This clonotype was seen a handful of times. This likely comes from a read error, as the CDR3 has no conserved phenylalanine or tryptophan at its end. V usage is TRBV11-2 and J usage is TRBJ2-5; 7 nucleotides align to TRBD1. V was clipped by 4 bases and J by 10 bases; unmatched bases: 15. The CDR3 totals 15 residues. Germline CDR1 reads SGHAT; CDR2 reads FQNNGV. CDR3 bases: TGTGCCAGCAGCTCGACCTACAGGGGTGAACAGATCCAGTACTTA. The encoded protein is CASSSTYRGEQIQYL.

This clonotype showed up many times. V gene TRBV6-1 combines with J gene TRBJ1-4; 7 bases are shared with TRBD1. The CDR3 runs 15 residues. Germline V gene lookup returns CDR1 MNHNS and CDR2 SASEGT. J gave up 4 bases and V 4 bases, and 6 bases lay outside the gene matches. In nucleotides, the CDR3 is TGTGCCAGCAGTGCCCAGGGGGGGCTTAATGAAAAACTGTTTTTT. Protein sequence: CASSAQGGLNEKLFF.